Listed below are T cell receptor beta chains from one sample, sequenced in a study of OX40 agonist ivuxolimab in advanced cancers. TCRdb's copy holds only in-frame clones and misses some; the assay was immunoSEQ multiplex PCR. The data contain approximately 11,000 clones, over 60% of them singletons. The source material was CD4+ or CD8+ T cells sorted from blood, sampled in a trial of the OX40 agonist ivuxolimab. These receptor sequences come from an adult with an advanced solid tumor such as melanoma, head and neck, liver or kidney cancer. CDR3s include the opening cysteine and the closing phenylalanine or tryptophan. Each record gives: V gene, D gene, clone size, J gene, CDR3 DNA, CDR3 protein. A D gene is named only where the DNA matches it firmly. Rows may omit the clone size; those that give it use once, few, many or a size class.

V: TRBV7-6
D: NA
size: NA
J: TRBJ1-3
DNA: TGTGCCAGCAGCTTAGAGAACACCATATATTTT
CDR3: CASSLENTIYF

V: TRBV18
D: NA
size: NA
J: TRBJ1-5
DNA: TGTGCCAGCTCACCACGACAGAATTATAGCAATCAGCCCCAGCATTTT
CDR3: CASSPRQNYSNQPQHF

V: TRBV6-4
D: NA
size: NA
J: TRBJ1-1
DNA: TGTGCCAGCAGTGACTCGGACAACGCTGAAGCTTTCTTT
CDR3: CASSDSDNAEAFF

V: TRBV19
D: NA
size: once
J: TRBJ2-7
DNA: TGTGCCAGTAGTATAACCGGGACCTACGAGCAGTACTTC
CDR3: CASSITGTYEQYF

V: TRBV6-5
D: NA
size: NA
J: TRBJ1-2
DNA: TGTGCCAGCAGTTACTCTATAGGGAAAGCTAACTATGGCTACACCTTC
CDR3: CASSYSIGKANYGYTF

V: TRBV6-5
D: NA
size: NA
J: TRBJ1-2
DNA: TGTGCCAGCAGTTACTCGGACTTGGGAGACTACACCTTC
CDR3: CASSYSDLGDYTF

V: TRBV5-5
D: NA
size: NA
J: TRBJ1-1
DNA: TGTGCCAGCAGCTTGGCCTCCAGGGGAGGTGTCACTGAAGCTTTCTTT
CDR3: CASSLASRGGVTEAFF

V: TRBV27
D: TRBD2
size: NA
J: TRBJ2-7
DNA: TGTGCCAGCAGTGGTACGGGGGGCTCCTACGAGCAGTACTTC
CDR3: CASSGTGGSYEQYF

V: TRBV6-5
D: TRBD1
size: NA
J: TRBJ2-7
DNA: TGTGCCAGCAGTTACGACAGGGGGGACTACGAGCAGTACTTC
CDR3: CASSYDRGDYEQYF

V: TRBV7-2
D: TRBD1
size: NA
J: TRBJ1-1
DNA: TGTGCCAGCAGCTTCGGGACAGGGGAATCCCTGAACACTGAAGCTTTCTTT
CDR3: CASSFGTGESLNTEAFF

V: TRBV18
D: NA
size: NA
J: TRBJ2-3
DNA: TGTGCCAGCACGTTCTTAAGCACAGATACGCAGTATTTT
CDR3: CASTFLSTDTQYF

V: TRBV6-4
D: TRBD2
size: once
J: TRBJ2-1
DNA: TGTGCCAGCAGTGACTGGGACTATTCAGGTTACAATGAGCAGTTCTTC
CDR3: CASSDWDYSGYNEQFF

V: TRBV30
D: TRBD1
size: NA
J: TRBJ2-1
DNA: TGTGCCGAAGGGGGCAGTGAGCAGTTCTTC
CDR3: CAEGGSEQFF

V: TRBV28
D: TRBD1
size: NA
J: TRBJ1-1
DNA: TGTGCCACACAACAGGGGTTTACCACTGAAGCTTTCTTT
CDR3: CATQQGFTTEAFF

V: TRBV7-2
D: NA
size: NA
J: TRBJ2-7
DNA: TGTGCCAGCAGTTTTAACAGGGAATTCAAGTACTTC
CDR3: CASSFNREFKYF

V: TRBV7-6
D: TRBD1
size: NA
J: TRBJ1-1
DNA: TGTGCCAGCAGCTACAGGGACAGGGGTAGTGAAGCTTTCTTT
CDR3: CASSYRDRGSEAFF

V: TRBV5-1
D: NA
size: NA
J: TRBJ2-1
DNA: TGCGCCAGCCTGGGTGGGGGTAATGAGCAGTTCTTC
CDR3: CASLGGGNEQFF

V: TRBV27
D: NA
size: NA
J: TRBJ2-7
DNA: TGTGCCAGCAGTTTATACAGGAGCTCCTACGAGCAGTACTTC
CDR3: CASSLYRSSYEQYF

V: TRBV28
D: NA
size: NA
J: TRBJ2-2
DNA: TGTGCCAGCAGTCCGGTGTTAGACACCGGGGAGCTGTTTTTT
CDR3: CASSPVLDTGELFF

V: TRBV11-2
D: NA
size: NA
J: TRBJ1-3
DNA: TGTGCCAGCAGCTTACTGGCAGGGGCCATCTCTGGAAACACCATATATTTT
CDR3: CASSLLAGAISGNTIYF

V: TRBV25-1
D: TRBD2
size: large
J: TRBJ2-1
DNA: TGTGCCAGCAGTGAGAGCGGGAGGGCCGTTGAGCAGTTCTTC
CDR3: CASSESGRAVEQFF

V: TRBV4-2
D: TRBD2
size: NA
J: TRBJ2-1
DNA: TGTGCCAGCAGCCTGACCCCGGGACTAACCAACCACGTTCACAATGAGCAGTTCTTC
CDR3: CASSLTPGLTNHVHNEQFF

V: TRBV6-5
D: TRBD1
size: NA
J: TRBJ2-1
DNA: TGTGCCAGCAGTCCCGGGACAGCCACCTACAATGAGCAGTTCTTC
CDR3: CASSPGTATYNEQFF

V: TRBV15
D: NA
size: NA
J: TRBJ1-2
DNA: TGTGCCACCAGCAAATCAGGGGACTCTAACTATGGCTACACCTTC
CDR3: CATSKSGDSNYGYTF

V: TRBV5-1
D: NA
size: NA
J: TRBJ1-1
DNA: TGCGCCAGCAGCTTGGGGGTCACTGAAGCTTTCTTT
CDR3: CASSLGVTEAFF

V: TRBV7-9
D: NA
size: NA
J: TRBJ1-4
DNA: TGTGCCAGCAGCTCAGGGGACCCAACTAATGAAAAACTGTTTTTT
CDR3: CASSSGDPTNEKLFF

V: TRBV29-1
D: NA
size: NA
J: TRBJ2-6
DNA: TGCAGCGTCGCGGGGATCTCCTCTGGGGCCAACGTCCTGACTTTC
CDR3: CSVAGISSGANVLTF

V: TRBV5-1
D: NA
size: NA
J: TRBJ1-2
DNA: TGCGCCAGCAGCTTGGAGTCGACAGTGTATGGCTACACCTTC
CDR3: CASSLESTVYGYTF

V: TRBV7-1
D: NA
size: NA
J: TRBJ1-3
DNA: TGTGCCAGCAGCCTCTCTGGACAGATCTCAATAAGGGGATTATATTTT
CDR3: CASSLSGQISIRGLYF

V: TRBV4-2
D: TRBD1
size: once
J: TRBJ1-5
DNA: TGTGCCAGCAGCACCGGGACAGGGGTAGGGTCTAGCAATCAGCCCCAGCATTTT
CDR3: CASSTGTGVGSSNQPQHF

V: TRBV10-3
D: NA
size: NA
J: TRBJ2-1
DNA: TGTGCCACAGCCCCCCAAACAGGGAAGAATGAGCAGTTCTTC
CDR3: CATAPQTGKNEQFF

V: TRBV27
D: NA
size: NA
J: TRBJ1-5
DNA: TGTGCCAGCAGTTTATATGGCAGGGAGGATCAGCCCCAGCATTTT
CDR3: CASSLYGREDQPQHF

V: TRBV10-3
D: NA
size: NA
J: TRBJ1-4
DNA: TGTGCCGCCCGGGACTTAAATGAAAAACTGTTTTTT
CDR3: CAARDLNEKLFF

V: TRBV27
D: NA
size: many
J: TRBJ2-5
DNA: TGTGCCAGCAGTACTCTTCCGGGCGAATTAGGGGAGACCCAGTACTTC
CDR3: CASSTLPGELGETQYF

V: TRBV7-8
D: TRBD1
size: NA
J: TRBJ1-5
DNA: TGTGCCAGCAGCATGTGGACAGGGGGCGAGCAGCCCCAGCATTTT
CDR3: CASSMWTGGEQPQHF

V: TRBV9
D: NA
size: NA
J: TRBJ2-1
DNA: TGTGCCAGCAGCTTATCGTCGGACGGAGAGGACGAGCAGTTCTTC
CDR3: CASSLSSDGEDEQFF

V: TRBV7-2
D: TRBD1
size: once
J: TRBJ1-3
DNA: TGTGCCAGCAGCTTAGTTTGGACAGGGTCTGGAAACACCATATATTTT
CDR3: CASSLVWTGSGNTIYF